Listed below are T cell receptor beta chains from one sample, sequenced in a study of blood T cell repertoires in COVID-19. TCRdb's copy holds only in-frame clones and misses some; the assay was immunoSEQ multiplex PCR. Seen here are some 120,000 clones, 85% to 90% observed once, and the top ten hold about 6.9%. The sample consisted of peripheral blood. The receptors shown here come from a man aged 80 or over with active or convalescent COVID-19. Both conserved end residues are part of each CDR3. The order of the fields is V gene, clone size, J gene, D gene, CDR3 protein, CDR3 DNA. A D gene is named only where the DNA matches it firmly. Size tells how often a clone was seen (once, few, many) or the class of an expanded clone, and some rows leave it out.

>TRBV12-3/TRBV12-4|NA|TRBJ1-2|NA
CASTPGGTYGYTF
TGTGCCAGCACCCCGGGAGGGACCTATGGCTACACCTTC
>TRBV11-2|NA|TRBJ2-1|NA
CASSFSRFNEQFF
TGTGCCAGCAGCTTCTCTAGATTCAATGAGCAGTTCTTC
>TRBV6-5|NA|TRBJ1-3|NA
CASRPGGGREWYF
TGTGCCAGCCGTCCAGGCGGGGGGCGAGAGTGGTATTTT
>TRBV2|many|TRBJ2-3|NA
CASSVSTDTQYF
TGTGCCAGCAGTGTATCCACAGATACGCAGTATTTT
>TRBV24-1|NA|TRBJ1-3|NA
CATRGDNGNTIYF
TGTGCCACCAGAGGGGATAATGGAAACACCATATATTTT
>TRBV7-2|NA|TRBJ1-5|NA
CASSLGSRPPQHF
TGTGCCAGCAGCTTAGGTTCCAGGCCGCCCCAGCATTTT
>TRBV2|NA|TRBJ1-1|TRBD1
CASSEPGTGGTEAFF
TGTGCCAGCAGTGAACCCGGGACAGGGGGCACTGAAGCTTTCTTT
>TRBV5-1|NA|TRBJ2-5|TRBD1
CASSSLTGLETQYF
TGCGCCAGCAGCTCCCTGACAGGGCTAGAGACCCAGTACTTC
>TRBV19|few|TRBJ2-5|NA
CASSMRQGFETQYF
TGTGCCAGTAGTATGAGGCAGGGTTTCGAGACCCAGTACTTC
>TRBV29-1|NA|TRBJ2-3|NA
CSVASTGTDTQYF
TGCAGCGTTGCCAGCACCGGGACAGATACGCAGTATTTT
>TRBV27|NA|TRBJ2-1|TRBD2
CASSFITAGVHEQFF
TGTGCCAGCAGTTTTATCACCGCGGGAGTACATGAGCAGTTCTTC
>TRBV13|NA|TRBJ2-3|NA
CASSLRGREISDTQYF
TGTGCCAGCAGCCTCAGGGGGCGGGAGATATCAGATACGCAGTATTTT
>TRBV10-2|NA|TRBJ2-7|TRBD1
CASSGRASGQVPYEQYF
TGCGCCAGCAGTGGGAGAGCCTCTGGACAGGTTCCCTACGAGCAGTACTTC
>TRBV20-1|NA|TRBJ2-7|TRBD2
CSASPLAEGEQYF
TGCAGTGCTAGTCCCCTAGCGGAAGGCGAGCAGTACTTC
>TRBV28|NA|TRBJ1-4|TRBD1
CASSLAAGGAVNEKLFF
TGTGCCAGCAGTTTGGCGGCAGGGGGCGCGGTTAATGAAAAACTGTTTTTT
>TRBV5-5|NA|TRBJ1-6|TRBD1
CASSLRTGGDSPLHF
TGTGCCAGCAGCTTGAGGACAGGGGGAGATTCACCCCTCCACTTT
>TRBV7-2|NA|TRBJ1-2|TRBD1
CASSSTLDRGPNYGYTF
TGTGCCAGCAGCTCAACACTCGACAGGGGACCGAACTATGGCTACACCTTC
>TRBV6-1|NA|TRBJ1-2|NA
CASSEAQLRGYTF
TGTGCCAGCAGTGAGGCACAGTTGCGTGGCTACACCTTC
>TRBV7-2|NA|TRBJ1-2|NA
CASSLVQGNYGYTF
TGTGCCAGCAGCTTAGTACAGGGAAACTATGGCTACACCTTC
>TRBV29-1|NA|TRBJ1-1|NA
CSVDGGGTEAFF
TGCAGCGTTGACGGGGGAGGAACTGAAGCTTTCTTT
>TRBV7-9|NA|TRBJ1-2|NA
CASSSDMLLYGYTF
TGTGCCAGCAGCTCGGACATGCTTCTCTATGGCTACACCTTC
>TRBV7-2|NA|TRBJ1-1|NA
CASSLNRANTEAFF
TGTGCCAGCAGCTTAAACAGAGCGAACACTGAAGCTTTCTTT
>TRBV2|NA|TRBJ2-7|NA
CASRRSGLSYEQYF
TGTGCCAGCAGAAGGAGCGGATTATCCTACGAGCAGTACTTC
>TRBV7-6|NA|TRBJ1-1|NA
CASRWTPNTEAFF
TGTGCCAGCCGCTGGACACCGAACACTGAAGCTTTCTTT
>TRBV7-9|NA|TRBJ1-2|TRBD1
CASSLSGGEANYGYTF
TGTGCCAGCAGCTTATCAGGGGGAGAAGCTAACTATGGCTACACCTTC
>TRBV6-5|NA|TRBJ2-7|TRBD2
CATFSGVGPAYEQYF
TGTGCCACCTTCAGCGGGGTGGGGCCGGCCTACGAGCAGTACTTC
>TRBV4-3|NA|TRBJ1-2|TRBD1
CASSQDRQGPYGYTF
TGCGCCAGCAGCCAAGATAGACAGGGGCCTTATGGCTACACCTTC
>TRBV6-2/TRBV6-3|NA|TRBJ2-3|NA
CASSRSTRHSTDTQYF
TGTGCCAGCAGTAGATCAACGCGTCACAGCACAGATACGCAGTATTTT
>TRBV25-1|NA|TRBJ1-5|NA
CASSGGTMGQPQHF
TGTGCCAGCAGCGGAGGTACTATGGGGCAGCCCCAGCATTTT
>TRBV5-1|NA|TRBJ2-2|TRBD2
CASSLGGLGGTGELFF
TGCGCCAGCAGCTTGGGGGGACTAGGAGGCACCGGGGAGCTGTTTTTT
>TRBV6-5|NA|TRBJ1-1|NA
CASSYSLTALEAFF
TGTGCCAGCAGTTACTCACTGACAGCCCTTGAAGCTTTCTTT
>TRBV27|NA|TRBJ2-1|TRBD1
CASSLTGQGAGEQFF
TGTGCCAGCAGTTTAACCGGACAGGGGGCCGGTGAGCAGTTCTTC
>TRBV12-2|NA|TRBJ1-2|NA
CASRLRRWDRRFSYGYTF
TGTGCAAGTCGCTTAAGGAGATGGGACAGAAGGTTTAGCTATGGCTACACCTTC
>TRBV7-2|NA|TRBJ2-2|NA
CASSPRQSGELFF
TGTGCCAGCAGCCCGAGACAGTCCGGGGAGCTGTTTTTT
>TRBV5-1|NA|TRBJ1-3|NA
CASAQGPGNTIYF
TGCGCCAGCGCTCAGGGTCCTGGAAACACCATATATTTT
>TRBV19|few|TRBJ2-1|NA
CASSIDSDNEQFF
TGTGCCAGTAGTATAGATAGCGACAATGAGCAGTTCTTC
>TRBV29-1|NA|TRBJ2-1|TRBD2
CSVDKTSGGAGEQFF
TGCAGCGTCGACAAGACTAGCGGGGGGGCCGGAGAGCAGTTCTTC
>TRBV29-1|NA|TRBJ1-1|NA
CSVGAGAGTEAFF
TGCAGCGTTGGTGCGGGGGCGGGCACTGAAGCTTTCTTT
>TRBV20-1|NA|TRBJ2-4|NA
CSARTADIQYF
TGCAGTGCTAGGACAGCCGACATTCAGTACTTC
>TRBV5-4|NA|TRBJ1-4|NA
CASSLGGLGEKLFF
TGTGCCAGCAGCTTAGGGGGATTAGGGGAAAAACTGTTTTTT
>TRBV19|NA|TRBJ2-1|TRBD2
CASSILSASGSPYNEQFF
TGTGCCAGTAGTATTTTATCCGCTAGCGGGAGTCCCTACAATGAGCAGTTCTTC